A selection of T cell receptor beta chains follows, all from one sample in a study of shared clonotypes between healthy human individuals. The data were produced by immunoSEQ multiplex PCR, yet TCRdb's version contains in-frame clones alone and is incomplete. Seen here are more than 2 million clones, approximately 96% observed once, and the top ten hold around 0.13%. Material for sequencing was naive CD4+ T cells sorted from blood. These receptors all stem from a man in his late teens or twenties in good health. CDR3s include the opening cysteine and the closing phenylalanine or tryptophan. A D gene is named only where the DNA matches it firmly. The size entry is marked missing in some rows and otherwise reads once, few, many or a size class.

NA	TRBV10-3	NA	TRBJ1-1	CAISEPLRGTEAFF	TGTGCCATCAGTGAGCCCCTCAGAGGCACTGAAGCTTTCTTT
NA	TRBV11-2	NA	TRBJ2-5	CASSLVYGGSGETQYF	TGTGCCAGCAGCTTAGTCTACGGCGGGTCAGGCGAGACCCAGTACTTC
NA	TRBV5-4	TRBD1	TRBJ2-7	CASSFEGDRIYEQYF	TGTGCCAGCAGCTTTGAAGGGGACAGAATCTACGAGCAGTACTTC
NA	TRBV10-3	NA	TRBJ2-1	CAISESEGVEQFF	TGTGCCATCAGTGAGTCGGAAGGGGTCGAGCAGTTCTTC
NA	TRBV6-1	NA	TRBJ1-1	CASSDQGLNTEAFF	TGTGCCAGCAGTGACCAGGGTCTTAACACTGAAGCTTTCTTT
NA	TRBV2	NA	TRBJ1-6	CASSVQGPVGSPLHF	TGTGCCAGCAGTGTCCAAGGGCCGGTTGGGTCACCCCTCCACTTT
NA	TRBV7-9	NA	TRBJ2-1	CASSTLQGYNEQFF	TGTGCCAGCAGCACCCTACAGGGCTACAATGAGCAGTTCTTC
NA	TRBV4-1	TRBD1	TRBJ2-7	CASSQDLLTGRPTEQYF	TGCGCCAGCAGCCAAGATCTTCTGACAGGGAGACCTACAGAGCAGTACTTC
NA	TRBV5-1	TRBD1	TRBJ1-6	CASSLEAQGALSPLHF	TGCGCCAGCAGCTTGGAGGCACAGGGGGCGCTTTCACCCCTCCACTTT
NA	TRBV19	NA	TRBJ2-7	CASSQGVGYEQYF	TGTGCCAGTAGTCAGGGAGTGGGCTACGAGCAGTACTTC
NA	TRBV11-2	TRBD1	TRBJ1-2	CASSSLPGTGGYGYTF	TGTGCCAGCAGTTCCCTACCCGGGACAGGGGGATATGGCTACACCTTC
NA	TRBV5-1	NA	TRBJ1-6	CASSSEGGDMTPLHF	TGCGCCAGCAGCTCGGAGGGCGGCGACATGACACCCCTCCACTTT
NA	TRBV2	TRBD2	TRBJ2-3	CASRNSGLVTDTQYF	TGTGCCAGCAGAAATTCGGGACTAGTCACAGATACGCAGTATTTT
NA	TRBV7-9	NA	TRBJ2-7	CASSGLGEQYF	TGTGCCAGCAGCGGCCTAGGCGAGCAGTACTTC
NA	TRBV4-3	NA	TRBJ2-7	CASSQELGSNEQYF	TGCGCCAGCAGCCAAGAGCTGGGGAGTAACGAGCAGTACTTC
NA	TRBV7-2	NA	TRBJ2-1	CASSFSGPLNYNEQFF	TGTGCCAGCAGCTTTAGCGGCCCTCTTAACTACAATGAGCAGTTCTTC
NA	TRBV5-4	NA	TRBJ1-1	CASSLGRGDTEAFF	TGTGCCAGCAGCCTAGGACGGGGGGACACTGAAGCTTTCTTT
NA	TRBV18	TRBD2	TRBJ2-3	CASSPGAGGPDTQYF	TGTGCCAGCTCACCAGGAGCGGGAGGACCAGATACGCAGTATTTT
NA	TRBV7-8	TRBD2	TRBJ2-7	CASSLKGLAGSYEQYF	TGTGCCAGCAGCTTAAAGGGACTAGCGGGCTCCTACGAGCAGTACTTC
NA	TRBV7-7	NA	TRBJ2-7	CASSLRDGTRYEQYF	TGTGCTAGCAGCTTACGGGACGGGACACGCTACGAGCAGTACTTC
NA	TRBV30	NA	TRBJ1-4	CAWSHGAAGNEKLFF	TGTGCCTGGAGTCATGGCGCGGCGGGTAATGAAAAACTGTTTTTT
NA	TRBV6-6	NA	TRBJ2-5	CASSYSQGFQETQYF	TGTGCCAGCAGTTACTCGCAGGGCTTCCAAGAGACCCAGTACTTC
NA	TRBV11-2	NA	TRBJ2-7	CASSFGGTSSYEQYF	TGTGCCAGCAGCTTCGGAGGGACCTCCTCCTACGAGCAGTACTTC
NA	TRBV5-1	TRBD1	TRBJ1-2	CASSLARGDSGYTF	TGCGCCAGCAGCTTGGCCAGGGGGGATAGTGGCTACACCTTC
once	TRBV4-1	NA	TRBJ2-3	CASSPGSGTDTQYF	TGCGCCAGCAGCCCTGGGTCTGGCACAGATACGCAGTATTTT
NA	TRBV5-1	TRBD1	TRBJ2-7	CASSSGPSGQLRGYEQYF	TGCGCCAGCAGCTCGGGACCTTCGGGACAGCTAAGGGGCTACGAGCAGTACTTC
NA	TRBV6-5	TRBD1	TRBJ2-5	CASSRGQGGQETQYF	TGTGCCAGCAGTAGGGGACAGGGGGGCCAAGAGACCCAGTACTTC
NA	TRBV10-3	NA	TRBJ1-2	CAISESGSYGYTF	TGTGCCATCAGTGAGTCGGGGTCTTATGGCTACACCTTC
NA	TRBV11-1	TRBD1	TRBJ1-5	CASSRGTGHNQPQHF	TGTGCCAGCAGCCGCGGGACAGGCCACAATCAGCCCCAGCATTTT
NA	TRBV30	NA	TRBJ2-7	CAWTQTVGSYEQYF	TGTGCCTGGACCCAGACGGTGGGGTCCTACGAGCAGTACTTC
NA	TRBV28	NA	TRBJ2-7	CASSLAGSYEQYF	TGTGCCAGCAGCCTTGCAGGTTCGTACGAGCAGTACTTC
NA	TRBV6-1	NA	TRBJ1-6	CASSAGSNSPLHF	TGTGCCAGCAGTGCAGGGAGCAATTCACCCCTCCACTTT
NA	TRBV6-6	NA	TRBJ1-2	CASSDSDSYGYTF	TGTGCCAGCAGTGATTCGGACAGTTATGGCTACACCTTC
NA	TRBV19	NA	TRBJ1-2	CASTDAGGYYGYTF	TGTGCCAGTACCGACGCCGGCGGTTACTATGGCTACACCTTC
NA	TRBV28	NA	TRBJ2-7	CASNRRNSYEQYF	TGTGCCAGCAATCGGCGGAACTCCTACGAGCAGTACTTC
NA	TRBV18	TRBD1	TRBJ2-7	CASSPHEGAYEQYF	TGTGCCAGCTCACCACATGAGGGGGCGTACGAGCAGTACTTC
NA	TRBV5-5	NA	TRBJ1-6	CASSRNTGYNSPLHF	TGTGCCAGCAGCCGGAACACGGGCTATAATTCACCCCTCCACTTT
NA	TRBV5-6	NA	TRBJ1-1	CASSLVQGGTEAFF	TGTGCCAGCAGCTTGGTTCAGGGTGGGACTGAAGCTTTCTTT
NA	TRBV10-3	TRBD2	TRBJ2-7	CAISEGGRASGSYEQYF	TGTGCCATCAGTGAAGGGGGGCGAGCTAGCGGGTCCTACGAGCAGTACTTC
NA	TRBV2	NA	TRBJ2-1	CASSRNGNEQFF	TGTGCCAGCAGTAGGAATGGCAATGAGCAGTTCTTC
NA	TRBV6-1	NA	TRBJ2-7	CASRPLDKSSYEQYF	TGTGCCAGCAGGCCATTAGATAAATCTTCCTACGAGCAGTACTTC
NA	TRBV28	NA	TRBJ1-5	CASRSGAGNQPQHF	TGTGCCAGCAGGTCAGGGGCGGGCAATCAGCCCCAGCATTTT